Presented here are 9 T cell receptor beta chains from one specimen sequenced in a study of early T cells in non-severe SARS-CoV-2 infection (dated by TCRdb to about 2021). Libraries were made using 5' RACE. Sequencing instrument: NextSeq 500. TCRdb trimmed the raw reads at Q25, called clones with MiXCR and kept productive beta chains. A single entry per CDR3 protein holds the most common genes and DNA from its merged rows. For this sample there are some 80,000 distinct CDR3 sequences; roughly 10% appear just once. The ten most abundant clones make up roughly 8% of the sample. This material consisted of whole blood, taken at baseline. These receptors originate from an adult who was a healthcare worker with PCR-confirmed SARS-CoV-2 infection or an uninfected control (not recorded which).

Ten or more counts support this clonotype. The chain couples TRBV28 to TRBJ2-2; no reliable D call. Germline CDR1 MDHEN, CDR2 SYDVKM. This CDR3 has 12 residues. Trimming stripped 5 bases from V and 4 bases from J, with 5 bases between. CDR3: CASSPPTGELFF. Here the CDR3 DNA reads TGTGCCAGCAGTCCGCCCACCGGGGAGCTGTTTTTT.

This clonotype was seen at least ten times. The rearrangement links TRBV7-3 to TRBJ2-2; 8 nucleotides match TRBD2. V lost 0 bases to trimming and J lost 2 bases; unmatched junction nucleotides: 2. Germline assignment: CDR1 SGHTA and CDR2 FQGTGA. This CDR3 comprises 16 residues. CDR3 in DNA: TGTGCCAGCAGCTTAACCGGGGGGGTCAACACCGGGGAGCTGTTTTTT. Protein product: CASSLTGGVNTGELFF. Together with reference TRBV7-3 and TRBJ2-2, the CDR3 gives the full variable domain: GAGVSQTPSNKVTEKGKYVELRCDPISGHTALYWYRQSLGQGPEFLIYFQGTGAADDSGLPNDRFFAVRPEGSVSTLKIQRTERGDSAVYLCASSLTGGVNTGELFFGEGSRLTVL.

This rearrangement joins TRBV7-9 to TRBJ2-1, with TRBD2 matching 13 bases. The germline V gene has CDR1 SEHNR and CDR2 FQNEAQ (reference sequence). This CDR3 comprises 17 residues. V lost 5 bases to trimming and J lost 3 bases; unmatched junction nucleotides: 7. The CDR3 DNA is TGTGCCAGCAGCCGGAGGACTAGCGGGAGTTACTACAATGAGCAGTTCTTC. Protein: CASSRRTSGSYYNEQFF.

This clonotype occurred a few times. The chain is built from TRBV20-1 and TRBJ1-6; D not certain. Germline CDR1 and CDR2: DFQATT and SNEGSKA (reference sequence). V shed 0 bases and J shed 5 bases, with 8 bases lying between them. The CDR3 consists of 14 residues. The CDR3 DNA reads TGCAGTGCTAGAGAGGTCTCGAATAATTCACCCCTCCACTTT. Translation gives CSAREVSNNSPLHF.

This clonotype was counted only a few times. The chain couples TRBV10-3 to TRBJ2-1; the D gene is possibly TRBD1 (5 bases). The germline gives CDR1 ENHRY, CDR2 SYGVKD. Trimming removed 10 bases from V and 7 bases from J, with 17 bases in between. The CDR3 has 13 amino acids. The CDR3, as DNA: TGTGCCACCTTCAATGCCCCAGGGAATGAGCAGTTCTTC. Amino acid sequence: CATFNAPGNEQFF.

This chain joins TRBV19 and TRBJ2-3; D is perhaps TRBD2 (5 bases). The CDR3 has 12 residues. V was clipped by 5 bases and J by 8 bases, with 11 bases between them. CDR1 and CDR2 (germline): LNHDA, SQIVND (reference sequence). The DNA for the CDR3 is TGTGCCAGTAGTCCCCTAGGAGGTACGCAGTATTTT. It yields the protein CASSPLGGTQYF.

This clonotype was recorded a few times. The CDR3 DNA sequence: TGTGCCAGCAGTGAATTTGGGCCAGACAACTCCCTCTCTGGGGCCAACGTCCTGACTTTC. Its protein is CASSEFGPDNSLSGANVLTF. The V call is TRBV6-1, the J call TRBJ2-6; D gene unclear. The V end was cut by 2 bases, the J end by 0 bases, with 20 bases between. CDR3 length: 20 residues. Germline V lookup: CDR1 MNHNS, CDR2 SASEGT.

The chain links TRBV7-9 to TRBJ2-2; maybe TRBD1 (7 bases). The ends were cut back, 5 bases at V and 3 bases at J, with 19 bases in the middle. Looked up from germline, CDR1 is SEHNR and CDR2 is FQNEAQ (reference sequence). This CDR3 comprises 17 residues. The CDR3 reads CASSRTGTSIDTGELFF. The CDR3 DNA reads TGTGCCAGCAGCCGGACAGGCACTAGCATCGACACCGGGGAGCTGTTTTTT.

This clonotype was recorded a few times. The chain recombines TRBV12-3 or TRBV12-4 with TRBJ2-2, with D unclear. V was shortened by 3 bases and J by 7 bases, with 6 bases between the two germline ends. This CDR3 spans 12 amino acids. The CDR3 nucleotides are TGTGCCAGCAGTTTTTCATACGGGGAGCTGTTTTTT. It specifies CASSFSYGELFF.